This T cell receptor (beta chain) comes out of a study of blood T cell repertoires in COVID-19. As for the study in general: Nucleic acid was either cDNA or gDNA, and it came from T cells, B-cell-depleted T cells, or PBMCs.

Only a few counts were recorded for this clone. Trimming took 5 bases from V and 6 from J; bases not matched to a gene: 6. Per the germline V gene, CDR1 is SGHTA and CDR2 is FQGNSA. This CDR3 comprises 14 residues. Method: immunoSEQ multiplex PCR; TCRdb's copy keeps in-frame clones and lacks some. The sample contains about 50,000 clones, more than 85% of which appear only once. The rearrangement links TRBV7-2 to TRBJ1-5, with 8 bases fitting TRBD1. The sequenced sample consisted of peripheral blood. The sequence was collected from a woman older than 75 with acute or convalescent COVID-19. CDR3 bases: TGTGCCAGCAGCCCGACAGGGGTAAGTCAGCCCCAGCATTTT. This encodes CASSPTGVSQPQHF.